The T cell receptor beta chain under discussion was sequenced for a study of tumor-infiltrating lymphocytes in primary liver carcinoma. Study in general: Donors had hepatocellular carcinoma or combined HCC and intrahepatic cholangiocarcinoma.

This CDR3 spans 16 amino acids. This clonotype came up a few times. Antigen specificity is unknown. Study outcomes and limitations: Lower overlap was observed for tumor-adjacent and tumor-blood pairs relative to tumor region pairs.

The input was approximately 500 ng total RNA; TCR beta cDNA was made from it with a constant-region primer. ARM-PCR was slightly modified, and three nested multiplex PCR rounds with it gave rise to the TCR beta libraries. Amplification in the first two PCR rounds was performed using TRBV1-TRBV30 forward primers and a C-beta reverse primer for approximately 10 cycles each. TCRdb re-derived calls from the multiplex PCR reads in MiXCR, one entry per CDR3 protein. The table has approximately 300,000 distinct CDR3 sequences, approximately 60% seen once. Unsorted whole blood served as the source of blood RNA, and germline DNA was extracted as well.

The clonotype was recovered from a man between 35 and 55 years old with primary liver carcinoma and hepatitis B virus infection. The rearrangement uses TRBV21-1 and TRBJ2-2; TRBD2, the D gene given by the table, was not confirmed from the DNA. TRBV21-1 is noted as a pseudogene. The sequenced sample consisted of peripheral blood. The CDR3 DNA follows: TGTGCCAGCAGCAAACGACAGGGAGGGCGCACCGGGGAGCTGTTTTTT. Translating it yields CASSKRQGGRTGELFF.